This T cell receptor beta chain was documented in a study of cytomegalovirus exposure and HLA in healthy donors. The PCR made use of 60 Vbeta and 13 Jbeta primers. Clones were sequenced by immunoSEQ multiplex PCR, and TCRdb holds only the in-frame ones, with some missing. Among more than 110,000 clones listed, 70% were seen once. This CDR3 has 14 residues. Trimming cost V 0 bases and J 5 bases, with 9 bases left between them. Germline CDR1 is LGHNA and CDR2 is YNFKEQ. The rearrangement uses TRBV4-2 and TRBJ2-3, with a possible D match to TRBD1 (6 bases). Input material: PBMCs. The TCR originated in a woman in her thirties in good health and CMV-seronegative. The CDR3 loop reads CASSQERGGDTQYF. In nucleotides, the CDR3 is TGTGCCAGCAGCCAAGAAAGAGGGGGAGATACGCAGTATTTT.